This T cell receptor (beta chain) was observed in a study of T cell repertoires in cytomegalovirus infection. About the study: Matching HLA type, along with CMV infection, was indicated by public TCR beta signatures.

TCRdb processed the reads anew with MiXCR; each CDR3 protein has one entry. The sample contains about 890,000 distinct CDR3 sequences, roughly 30% of which appear only once. On this clonotype: What it recognizes is unknown.

Germline V lookup: CDR1 LNHNV, CDR2 YYDKDF (reference sequence). The CDR3 runs 16 residues. Deletions cut 0 bases from V and 3 bases from J, with 11 bases between. This clonotype originated in a human donor in good health (CMV status not recorded). Some clones in this sample may be carry-over from other donors' samples. The sample consisted of cultured CD8+ T cells from PBMCs, taken from culture after CMV antigen stimulation. The V gene is TRBV15, the J gene TRBJ2-2; D unresolved. The CDR3 DNA follows: TGTGCCACCAGCAGAGACGACCAGAGTCACACCGGGGAGCTGTTTTTT. Translating gives CATSRDDQSHTGELFF.